This T cell receptor beta chain was identified in a study of cytomegalovirus exposure and HLA in healthy donors. In germline, CDR1 is GTSNPN, CDR2 SVGIG (reference sequence). This CDR3 is 12 amino acids long. Trimming pared 0 bases from V and 7 bases from J, leaving 10 bases between. PCR was performed using 60 Vbeta and 13 Jbeta primers. The assay was immunoSEQ multiplex PCR, and TCRdb's table has in-frame clones only and misses some. The table includes about 210,000 clones, approximately 79% detected once. This receptor was taken from a male donor in good health and CMV-seronegative. The sequenced sample consisted of PBMCs. The chain has TRBV30 and TRBJ2-7; D not certain. The CDR3 reads CAWSVGGKEQYF. CDR3 sequence (DNA): TGTGCCTGGAGTGTAGGCGGTAAGGAGCAGTACTTC.